This is a list of T cell receptor beta chains from one sample in a study of T-cell reconstitution after alpha-beta-depleted transplantation in children. TCRdb called the PCR reads again in MiXCR, with one record for every CDR3 protein. The data contain around 500,000 distinct CDR3 sequences, approximately 22% of them seen just once; the ten biggest clones take up less than 15%. The sequenced sample was PBMCs, mostly from graft donor cells, obtained 360 days after TCRalphabeta/CD19-depleted stem cell transplant. These receptors were taken from a boy in the first two years of life who had a stem cell transplant for acute myeloid leukemia, so the T cells may come from the graft donor. The CDR3 runs from the conserved cysteine through the conserved F or W. D genes are given only for firm matches. Part of the rows lack a size; the others show once, few, many or a class for expanded clones.

size	J	D	V	CDR3	DNA
-	TRBJ2-3	-	TRBV29-1	CSVLPPGPDTQYF	TGCAGCGTATTGCCCCCCGGGCCAGATACGCAGTATTTT
-	TRBJ2-7	-	TRBV20-1	CSASRGAPYEQYF	TGCAGTGCATCCCGGGGGGCCCCTTACGAGCAGTACTTC
few	TRBJ1-1	TRBD1	TRBV15	CATSRERQGMNTEAFF	TGTGCCACCAGCAGAGAGCGACAGGGCATGAACACTGAAGCTTTCTTT
many	TRBJ2-7	-	TRBV9	CASSPRGAGEQYF	TGTGCCAGCAGCCCCCGGGGGGCAGGCGAGCAGTACTTC
few	TRBJ2-7	TRBD2	TRBV20-1	CSARDKRGLPYEQYF	TGCAGTGCTAGAGACAAGCGGGGCTTGCCCTACGAGCAGTACTTC
-	TRBJ2-1	TRBD1	TRBV7-8	CASSLQRTGGNEQFF	TGTGCCAGCAGCTTACAGAGGACAGGTGGCAATGAGCAGTTCTTC
many	TRBJ1-4	TRBD1	TRBV11-2	CASSVDRGRRYTDEKLFF	TGTGCCAGCAGCGTTGACAGGGGGCGCCGGTATACAGATGAAAAACTGTTTTTT
many	TRBJ2-7	-	TRBV20-1	CSANDLGTYEQYF	TGCAGTGCTAATGACTTGGGGACCTACGAGCAGTACTTC
few	TRBJ2-1	-	TRBV5-5	CASSLKGGLNEQFF	TGTGCCAGCAGCTTGAAGGGGGGGCTCAATGAGCAGTTCTTC
many	TRBJ1-4	-	TRBV10-3	CAISDRDNEKLFF	TGTGCCATCAGTGACCGGGACAACGAAAAACTGTTTTTT
-	TRBJ2-3	TRBD2	TRBV20-1	CSGLGGGTDTQYF	TGCAGTGGGCTAGGCGGGGGGACAGATACGCAGTATTTT
many	TRBJ2-3	TRBD2	TRBV7-2	CASSHERLAGTDTQYF	TGTGCCAGCAGCCATGAGCGACTAGCCGGCACAGATACGCAGTATTTT
few	TRBJ1-1	TRBD1	TRBV12-3/TRBV12-4	CASRTNRGLVTEAFF	TGTGCCAGCAGGACCAACAGGGGATTAGTCACTGAAGCTTTCTTT
many	TRBJ2-1	-	TRBV29-1	CSAFTASIQNEQFF	TGCAGCGCGTTCACGGCCAGCATACAGAATGAGCAGTTCTTC
-	TRBJ2-7	-	TRBV5-5	CASKVPGTRNEQYF	TGTGCCAGCAAAGTCCCAGGGACCCGCAACGAGCAGTACTTC
once	TRBJ2-3	-	TRBV7-2	CASSLYSSTDTQYF	TGTGCCAGCAGCTTATATTCCTCCACAGATACGCAGTATTTT
few	TRBJ2-1	TRBD1	TRBV20-1	CSARVPGTGKYEQFF	TGCAGTGCTAGAGTTCCCGGGACAGGGAAGTATGAGCAGTTCTTC
few	TRBJ2-1	-	TRBV7-2	CASSPPGVNEQFF	TGTGCCAGCAGCCCCCCGGGTGTGAATGAGCAGTTCTTC
-	TRBJ1-1	TRBD1	TRBV29-1	CSVETGVTEAFF	TGCAGCGTTGAAACAGGGGTTACTGAAGCTTTCTTT
-	TRBJ2-3	TRBD2	TRBV11-2	CASSFQLADTQYF	TGTGCCAGCAGCTTCCAACTAGCGGATACGCAGTATTTT
-	TRBJ2-2	TRBD1	TRBV7-3	CASSLTHRGDTGELFF	TGTGCCAGCAGCTTAACGCACAGGGGGGACACCGGGGAGCTGTTTTTT
many	TRBJ1-6	-	TRBV27	CASRGNRDSPLHF	TGTGCCAGCAGAGGGAATCGGGATTCACCCCTCCACTTT
many	TRBJ1-5	-	TRBV12-3/TRBV12-4	CASSLALGSNQPQHF	TGTGCCAGCAGTTTAGCCCTGGGAAGCAATCAGCCCCAGCATTTT
few	TRBJ2-5	-	TRBV13	CASSLGRGYETQYF	TGTGCCAGCAGCTTAGGCCGGGGGTACGAGACCCAGTACTTC
many	TRBJ2-3	-	TRBV18	CASSMGDTQYF	TGTGCCAGCTCAATGGGGGATACGCAGTATTTT
many	TRBJ1-5	-	TRBV10-3	CAISEVRHQPQHF	TGTGCCATCAGTGAGGTTCGGCATCAGCCCCAGCATTTT
many	TRBJ2-5	-	TRBV7-9	CASAHPQETQYF	TGTGCCAGCGCTCACCCACAAGAGACCCAGTACTTC
-	TRBJ2-7	TRBD2	TRBV12-3/TRBV12-4	CASSSTRTRSREQYF	TGTGCCAGCAGTTCCACCCGGACTAGATCTCGAGAGCAGTACTTC
-	TRBJ2-3	-	TRBV7-2	CASTRPADTQYF	TGTGCCAGCACCCGGCCGGCAGATACGCAGTATTTT
many	TRBJ1-5	-	TRBV6-5	CASSYKVHQPQHF	TGTGCCAGCAGTTACAAAGTACATCAGCCCCAGCATTTT
many	TRBJ2-3	TRBD1	TRBV28	CASSFLPGRDRGLDTQYF	TGTGCCAGCAGCTTCCTCCCGGGCCGGGACAGGGGGTTGGATACGCAGTATTTT
-	TRBJ2-3	TRBD2	TRBV20-1	CSARDRASGLETQYF	TGCAGTGCTAGAGATCGGGCTAGCGGACTTGAGACGCAGTATTTT
few	TRBJ2-4	-	TRBV20-1	CSATPIAGILVGIQYF	TGCAGTGCTACGCCGATCGCAGGAATTCTTGTGGGCATTCAGTACTTC
-	TRBJ2-1	-	TRBV5-6	CASSLGTTAWFF	TGTGCCAGCAGCTTGGGGACTACCGCCTGGTTCTTC
-	TRBJ2-2	-	TRBV12-3/TRBV12-4	CASSFEISQNTGELFF	TGTGCCAGCAGTTTTGAAATCAGCCAGAACACCGGGGAGCTGTTTTTT
many	TRBJ2-1	TRBD2	TRBV20-1	CSAGSWGTKYNEQFF	TGCAGTGCAGGATCTTGGGGGACTAAATACAATGAGCAGTTCTTC
-	TRBJ2-3	TRBD1	TRBV10-1	CASGSGTAQPTQYF	TGCGCCAGCGGCTCCGGGACAGCCCAACCTACGCAGTATTTT
many	TRBJ2-1	TRBD2	TRBV12-3/TRBV12-4	CASSPGLAGPGEQFF	TGTGCCAGCAGCCCGGGACTAGCGGGGCCGGGTGAGCAGTTCTTC
-	TRBJ2-3	TRBD1	TRBV11-3	CASRSGTGHTDTQYF	TGTGCCAGCAGGTCCGGGACAGGGCACACAGATACGCAGTATTTT
many	TRBJ2-3	-	TRBV20-1	CSARVPQQVGLRFTQYF	TGCAGTGCTAGAGTACCCCAACAGGTGGGGCTTCGTTTTACGCAGTATTTT
-	TRBJ2-3	TRBD2	TRBV7-2	CASSLGASGGPTDTQYF	TGTGCCAGCAGCTTAGGGGCTAGCGGGGGGCCCACAGATACGCAGTATTTT
many	TRBJ2-7	-	TRBV20-1	CSARERQRAFYEQYF	TGCAGTGCTAGAGAGCGCCAAAGGGCGTTCTACGAGCAGTACTTC
-	TRBJ2-2	TRBD1	TRBV6-5	CASSYSQGVMNTGELFF	TGTGCCAGCAGTTACTCCCAGGGGGTCATGAACACCGGGGAGCTGTTTTTT
-	TRBJ2-3	TRBD1	TRBV23-1	CASSHNSAPLQGPIIDTQYF	TGCGCCAGCAGTCACAATTCTGCCCCCCTACAGGGGCCCATAATAGATACGCAGTATTTT
many	TRBJ2-2	TRBD1	TRBV7-7	CASSLGQGVNTGELFF	TGTGCCAGCAGCTTAGGTCAGGGGGTGAACACCGGGGAGCTGTTTTTT
-	TRBJ2-2	-	TRBV7-8	CASSPGPGAGELFF	TGTGCCAGCAGCCCCGGGCCTGGAGCCGGGGAGCTGTTTTTT
-	TRBJ2-5	TRBD1	TRBV20-1	CSPGDRTGGLGTQYF	TGCAGTCCGGGCGATCGGACAGGGGGCTTGGGGACCCAGTACTTC
few	TRBJ1-2	-	TRBV20-1	CSAREGWGYTF	TGCAGTGCTAGAGAGGGCTGGGGCTACACCTTC
few	TRBJ2-3	TRBD2	TRBV5-1	CASSTRLAGGNTQYF	TGCGCCAGCAGCACGCGACTAGCGGGGGGGAATACGCAGTATTTT
-	TRBJ1-2	-	TRBV29-1	CSVEEMNWGAPYYGYTF	TGCAGCGTTGAAGAGATGAACTGGGGGGCGCCTTACTATGGCTACACCTTC
-	TRBJ2-3	-	TRBV9	CASSVDGARADTQYF	TGTGCCAGCAGCGTAGACGGGGCCAGGGCAGATACGCAGTATTTT
few	TRBJ1-2	TRBD1	TRBV12-3/TRBV12-4	CASSFSGTVYGYTF	TGTGCCAGCAGTTTCTCCGGGACAGTCTATGGCTACACCTTC
-	TRBJ2-5	TRBD2	TRBV20-1	CSAAGLAGVLRGSQYF	TGCAGTGCCGCGGGACTAGCGGGGGTCCTCCGCGGGTCCCAGTACTTC
-	TRBJ2-3	TRBD2	TRBV30	CAWTGAGGPDTQYF	TGTGCCTGGACGGGGGCGGGGGGGCCAGATACGCAGTATTTT
-	TRBJ2-5	TRBD1	TRBV20-1	CSAEDRADQETQYF	TGCAGTGCTGAGGACAGGGCGGACCAAGAGACCCAGTACTTC
many	TRBJ2-2	-	TRBV20-1	CSASDLTGELFF	TGCAGTGCTAGCGACCTTACCGGGGAGCTGTTTTTT
many	TRBJ2-1	-	TRBV7-2	CASGTGTYNEQFF	TGTGCCAGCGGTACCGGGACCTACAATGAGCAGTTCTTC
few	TRBJ2-2	TRBD2	TRBV3-1	CASSLWRGGNTGELFF	TGTGCCAGCAGCCTTTGGCGGGGGGGCAACACCGGGGAGCTGTTTTTT
-	TRBJ2-1	-	TRBV7-2	CATSWDPEQFF	TGTGCCACCTCGTGGGATCCCGAGCAGTTCTTC